This T cell receptor (beta chain) was found in a study of cytomegalovirus exposure and HLA in healthy donors. Study-wide points: Clonal expansion was found to be greater in HLA-associated TCR beta chains than in equally common others in a later analysis. The authors enumerated over 150 TCR beta chains as linked to cytomegalovirus. Most TCR sequences were rare, but some public TCRs occurred in many donors.

Donors likely had unrecorded immune exposures despite being nominally healthy when sampled. Both 60 Vbeta primers and 13 Jbeta primers went into the PCR. The repertoire was sequenced with immunoSEQ multiplex PCR; TCRdb's copy has only in-frame clones and lacks some. The sample records roughly 140,000 clones, 55% to 70% being singletons. Germline loops: CDR1 SGHRS, CDR2 YFSETQ. Trimming cost V 4 bases and J 2 bases, with 12 bases left between them. This CDR3 comprises 14 residues. As for this clone: No antigen is known for it.

The TCR sequence derives from a woman in her sixties or seventies in good health and CMV-seropositive. Material for sequencing was PBMCs. The chain employs TRBV5-1 and TRBJ2-5, with D possibly TRBD2 on 6 matching bases. CDR3 in DNA: TGCGCCAGCAGCCCGGGACTTCTGCAAGAGACCCAGTACTTC. Translation: CASSPGLLQETQYF.